This T cell receptor beta chain was obtained from a study of cytomegalovirus exposure and HLA in healthy donors. About the study: HLA-typed donors were the source of 86 million or so unique TCRs held in an early data release.

The germline CDR1 and CDR2 sequences are SGHTA and FQGNSA. This CDR3 spans 18 amino acids. Trimming cost V 1 base and J 0 bases, with 17 bases left between them. The PCR used 60 Vbeta and 13 Jbeta primers. Some clones are missing from TCRdb's copy, which holds only in-frame ones; the method was immunoSEQ multiplex PCR. The profile covers approximately 210,000 clones, with about three quarters appearing a single time and approximately 1% taken by the ten largest. This receptor was obtained from a woman between 40 and 55 years old in good health and CMV-seronegative. The sequencing sample was made of PBMCs. This chain links TRBV7-2 with TRBJ2-3; TRBD2 is a possible D gene (5 bases). CDR3 sequence: CASSLVRSGPTSTDTQYF. The CDR3 bases are TGTGCCAGCAGCTTAGTACGCAGCGGACCGACTAGCACAGATACGCAGTATTTT.